What follows are 16 T cell receptor beta chains derived from one specimen sequenced in a study of CD8+CD57+ T cells in acquired aplastic anemia. Genomic DNA, serving as template, underwent TCR beta VDJ and CDR3 profiling. TCRdb fed the reads into MiXCR, producing one record per CDR3 protein. The sample has 150,000 to 200,000 distinct CDR3 sequences; 64% are singletons. Sequenced: sorted CD4+, CD8+, or CD8+CD57+ T cells (not recorded which) from PBMCs. The receptors here all came from a human donor with severe aplastic anemia or a healthy control (not recorded which).

The table lists this clonotype with a few counts. This sequence joins TRBV7-9 and TRBJ1-3; D is unresolved. Germline CDR1 SEHNR, CDR2 FQNEAQ (reference sequence). Trimming took off 1 base at V and 2 bases at J, with 6 bases between the two ends. CDR3 length equals 14 residues. The CDR3: CASSLGATGNTIYF. The DNA for the CDR3 is TGTGCCAGCAGCTTAGGGGCCACTGGAAACACCATATATTTT.

The chain joins TRBV2 to TRBJ2-7; no reliable D call. The V end was cut by 4 bases, the J end by 1 base, with 17 bases between. There are 16 residues in the CDR3. CDR1 is SNHLY and CDR2 is FYNNEI in the germline V gene. CDR3 sequence (DNA): TGTGCCAGCAGTGGCCGAACCGGACGACCTTCCTACGAGCAGTACTTC. Protein product: CASSGRTGRPSYEQYF.

This CDR3 reads CACAPVRRSSGNTIYF. CDR3 in DNA: TGTGCCTGCGCTCCAGTCAGGAGGAGCTCTGGAAACACCATATATTTT. The J gene is TRBJ1-3, the V gene TRBV7-8; D remains ambiguous. Germline V gives CDR1 SGHVS, CDR2 FQNEAQ. V lost 11 bases and J 0 bases, leaving 20 bases between the germline ends. CDR3 length: 16 residues. The whole variable domain, filled in from reference TRBV7-8 and TRBJ1-3, reads GAGVSQSPRYKVAKRGQDVALRCDPISGHVSLFWYQQALGQGPEFLTYFQNEAQLDKSGLPSDRFFAERPEGSVSTLKIQRTQQEDSAVYLCACAPVRRSSGNTIYFGEGSWLTVV.

This clonotype was recorded a few times. This clone may be a read error of a much larger clone one base away. The gene calls are TRBV29-1 and TRBJ2-1, with a weak D call TRBD1 (6 bases). V was pared by 7 bases and J by 10 bases, with 14 bases between. Germline V lookup: CDR1 SQVTM, CDR2 ANQGSEA. CDR3 length: 11 amino acids. The CDR3 sequence is CSAHGTSEQFF. The CDR3 bases are TGCAGCGCTCACGGGACATCCGAGCAGTTCTTC.

This clonotype was seen many times. This chain uses TRBV7-2 with TRBJ1-1; 8 bases map to TRBD1. The CDR3 sequence is 15 residues long. The germline gives CDR1 SGHTA, CDR2 FQGNSA. V lost 7 bases and J lost 11; bases outside the gene matches: 18. DNA of the CDR3: TGTGCCAGCAACACAGGGGGGAGTACCCTGGAGGGGGCTTTCTTT. Its translation: CASNTGGSTLEGAFF.

The rearrangement links TRBV7-9 to TRBJ2-5; maybe TRBD2 (5 bases). The germline V gene has CDR1 SEHNR and CDR2 FQNEAQ (reference sequence). V was pared by 4 bases and J by 5 bases, with 8 bases between. CDR3 length equals 12 residues. This CDR3 reads CASSSWRETQYF. The CDR3 nucleotides read TGTGCCAGCAGCTCTTGGAGGGAGACCCAGTACTTC.

The CDR3, as DNA: TGTGCCAGCAGTGAATTAGGAGGGACCGAAGCTTTCTTT. It encodes CASSELGGTEAFF. V gene TRBV2 combines with J gene TRBJ1-1; tentative D call: TRBD1 (5 bases). This CDR3 spans 13 amino acids. The ends were cut back, 2 bases at V and 8 bases at J, with 12 bases in the middle. Germline CDR1 reads SNHLY; CDR2 reads FYNNEI. The entire variable domain, with the rest obtained from reference TRBV2 and TRBJ1-1, is as follows: EPEVTQTPSHQVTQMGQEVILRCVPISNHLYFYWYRQILGQKVEFLVSFYNNEISEKSEIFDDQFSVERPDGSNFTLKIRSTKLEDSAMYFCASSELGGTEAFFGQGTRLTVV.

The gene calls are TRBV24-1 and TRBJ1-4; D remains unclear. The CDR3 spans 14 residues. Germline V gene data show CDR1 as KGHDR and CDR2 as SFDVKD. V was shortened by 11 bases and J by 10 bases, with 22 bases between the two germline ends. In DNA form, the CDR3 reads TGTGCCAATCGACGCACGGAAATGAAGGGAAAACTGTTTTTT. Amino acid sequence: CANRRTEMKGKLFF.

This chain uses TRBV29-1 with TRBJ2-6; D uncertain. Deletions cut 1 base from V and 0 bases from J, with 4 bases between. The germline CDR1 and CDR2 sequences are SQVTM and ANQGSEA. The CDR3 totals 14 residues. This CDR3 is CSVEGTSGANVLTF. For the CDR3, the DNA is TGCAGCGTTGAAGGGACCTCTGGGGCCAACGTCCTGACTTTC. Full variable domain (rest looked up from reference TRBV29-1 and TRBJ2-6): SAVISQKPSRDICQRGTSLTIQCQVDSQVTMMFWYRQQPGQSLTLIATANQGSEATYESGFVIDKFPISRPNLTFSTLTVSNMSPEDSSIYLCSVEGTSGANVLTFGAGSRLTVL.

The genes are TRBV10-3 and TRBJ2-7; the D gene is possibly TRBD2 (6 bases). Trimming cost V 5 bases and J 2 bases, with 19 bases left between them. The CDR3 has 16 amino acids. Germline CDR1 is ENHRY and CDR2 is SYGVKD. The CDR3 bases are TGTGCCATCAGTCCCAGTGACCGGGAGCCCACCTACGAGCAGTACTTC. Amino acids: CAISPSDREPTYEQYF.

This clonotype showed up just once. The genes are TRBV9 and TRBJ1-2; 7 bases match TRBD1. The CDR3 is 18 amino acids. The V and J ends lost 4 bases and 0 bases, in that order; junction bases with no gene match: 15. CDR1 and CDR2 from the germline V gene are SGDLS and YYNGEE. Written as DNA, the CDR3 is TGTGCCAGCAGCCCATACCCTTGGGACAGCCCAACTAACTATGGCTACACCTTC. Amino acids: CASSPYPWDSPTNYGYTF.

V is TRBV15 and J is TRBJ2-5, with 7 bases fitting TRBD1. CDR1 is LNHNV and CDR2 is YYDKDF in the germline V gene (reference sequence). V was clipped by 3 bases and J by 3 bases; unmatched bases: 4. This CDR3 region has 14 residues. CDR3 sequence reads: CATSSRQGEETQYF. The CDR3 DNA reads as TGTGCCACCAGCAGTAGACAGGGAGAAGAGACCCAGTACTTC. Variable domain in full (rest from reference TRBV15 and TRBJ2-5): DAMVIQNPRYQVTQFGKPVTLSCSQTLNHNVMYWYQQKSSQAPKLLFHYYDKDFNNEADTPDNFQSRRPNTSFCFLDIRSPGLGDTAMYLCATSSRQGEETQYFGPGTRLLVL.

This clonotype has only a few counts. The chain carries TRBV9 and TRBJ2-7; 9 nucleotides match TRBD1. Germline values: CDR1 SGDLS, CDR2 YYNGEE. Germline trimming cut 3 bases from V and 5 bases from J; bases unmatched to any gene: 9. The CDR3 is made up of 15 amino acids. CDR3 amino acids: CASSGWTGEWDEQYF. For the CDR3, the DNA is TGTGCCAGCAGCGGATGGACAGGGGAGTGGGACGAGCAGTACTTC. The full variable domain, with the rest looked up from reference TRBV9 and TRBJ2-7, is DSGVTQTPKHLITATGQRVTLRCSPRSGDLSVYWYQQSLDQGLQFLIQYYNGEERAKGNILERFSAQQFPDLHSELNLSSLELGDSALYFCASSGWTGEWDEQYFGPGTRLTVT.

This clonotype was recorded a few times. The rearrangement links TRBV12-3 or TRBV12-4 to TRBJ2-7; D uncertain. The CDR3 contains 13 residues. The V end lost 6 bases, the J end lost 0 bases, and 9 bases lay between the germline ends. The CDR3 sequence: CASRGINSYEQYF. The CDR3 DNA is TGTGCCAGCAGGGGGATAAACTCCTACGAGCAGTACTTC.

This chain links TRBV20-1 with TRBJ2-3; D is perhaps TRBD2 (6 bases). This CDR3 spans 13 amino acids. Germline CDR1 DFQATT, CDR2 SNEGSKA (reference sequence). V was trimmed by 3 bases and J by 2 bases, leaving 9 bases between them. DNA for the CDR3: TGCAGTGCTAGCGGGGGACCCACAGATACGCAGTATTTT. It translates to CSASGGPTDTQYF.

A few counts support this clonotype. V and J are TRBV7-3 and TRBJ2-7; TRBD2 matches at 8 bases. CDR3 length: 15 amino acids. The J segment lost 2 bases and the V segment lost 5 bases, leaving 8 bases of the junction unmatched. Germline CDR1 and CDR2: SGHTA and FQGTGA. The CDR3 DNA reads as TGTGCCAGCAGCCAAATCGACGGGGGGGCCTACGAGCAGTACTTC. Translated: CASSQIDGGAYEQYF.